This entry describes one TCR beta chain. Antigen specificity is unknown. The treatment was: oral pan-JAK inhibitor, 5-10 mg twice daily. The source of the sample is a study of CD8+ T cells in alopecia areata. Study-level background: For treated patients, severity scores reflected the percentage of scalp area affected. Points from the study as a whole: Tofacitinib produced a significant decrease in scalp clonality and in expanded CD8+ clones among the top 100. Throughout tofacitinib, many expanded lesional clones continued to persist in scalp and blood.

In each case, RNA was isolated and then reverse transcribed into cDNA as the sequencing template. The method was immunoSEQ multiplex PCR; TCRdb's version includes in-frame clones alone and lacks a portion of them. The sample contains about 210,000 clones, approximately 72% of which appear only once. This TCR came from a human donor with alopecia areata. The sample in question was CD4+ T cells sorted from blood, obtained between weeks 44 and 45, from a patient treated with tofacitinib.

The CDR3 DNA reads TGTGCCACCAGCAGAGCCATGGGGGAGACCCAGTACTTC. Residues: CATSRAMGETQYF. This chain joins TRBV15 and TRBJ2-5; no firm D call. Germline CDR1 and CDR2: LNHNV and YYDKDF (reference sequence). The ends were cut back, 1 base at V and 5 bases at J, with 8 bases in the middle. There are 13 residues in the CDR3.